This TCR beta chain comes out of a study of vaccination effects on CD4 cells after COVID-19. Profiling relied on immunoSEQ multiplex PCR, and the TCRdb table lists in-frame clones only, not all of them. The table records around 55,000 clones, roughly two thirds of them present only once. Sequencing followed a ViraFEST assay step that expanded antigen-specific CD4+ T cells with viral peptide pools. Researchers isolated CD4+ T cells once 9 to 11 days of culture had elapsed. Vaccine recipients, nucleocapsid antibody negative, had no prior SARS-CoV-2 infection. General study findings and limits: The study found marked clonal contraction of infection- and vaccine-induced clones late after vaccination.

V was clipped by 0 bases and J by 4 bases; unmatched bases: 5. Germline CDR1 reads MNHEY; CDR2 reads SVGEGT. The CDR3 has 16 residues. In this sample, this clone turned up once. What it recognizes is unknown. The chain employs TRBV6-2 or TRBV6-3 and TRBJ2-3; 9 nucleotides line up with TRBD1. Material: CD4+ T cells from PBMCs cultured with SARS-CoV-2 spike peptides, obtained before COVID-19 vaccination. This clonotype was sampled from a human donor who received a COVID-19 vaccine. The CDR3 nucleotides read TGTGCCAGCAGTTACTCCCGGGACAGGGAGTCAGATACGCAGTATTTT. Protein product: CASSYSRDRESDTQYF.